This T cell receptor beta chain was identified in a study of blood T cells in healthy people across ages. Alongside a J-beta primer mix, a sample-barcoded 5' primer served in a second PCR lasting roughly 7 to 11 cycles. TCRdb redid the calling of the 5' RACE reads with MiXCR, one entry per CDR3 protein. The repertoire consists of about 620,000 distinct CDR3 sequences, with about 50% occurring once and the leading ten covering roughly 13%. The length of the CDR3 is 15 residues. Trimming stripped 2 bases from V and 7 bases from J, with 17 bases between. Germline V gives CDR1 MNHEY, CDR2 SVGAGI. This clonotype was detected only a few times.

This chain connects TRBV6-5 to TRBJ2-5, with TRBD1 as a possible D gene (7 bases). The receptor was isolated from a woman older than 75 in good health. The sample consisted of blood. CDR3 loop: CASSYQGGTRGTQYF. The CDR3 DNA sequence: TGTGCCAGCAGTTACCAGGGGGGTACTCGAGGGACCCAGTACTTC.